Below, 30 T cell receptor beta chains from the same sample are listed, as sequenced in a study of a mutant IDH1 vaccine in newly diagnosed glioma. These TCRs' antigens remain unknown. Some clones are missing from TCRdb's copy, which holds only in-frame ones; the method was immunoSEQ multiplex PCR. Among tens of thousands of clones, around 82% were seen once, and the ten largest hold about an eighth. Sample time point: week 23, last vaccination. It was 300 ug of mutant IDH1 20-mer peptide that made up each vaccine dose, given with topical imiquimod. Sequenced here: PBMCs, sampled from a glioma patient whose treatment included an IDH1 peptide vaccine. All receptors come from a man aged 18 to 30 with glioma.

The gene calls are TRBV7-9 and TRBJ2-3; 14 nucleotides agree with TRBD2. The CDR3 consists of 18 residues. In germline, CDR1 is SEHNR, CDR2 FQNEAQ (reference sequence). Unmatched junction bases numbered 12, after V lost 1 base and J lost 9 bases. The CDR3 DNA is TGTGCCAGCAGCTTAGGACGACTAGCGGGAGGGCCCCTTGTGACGCAGTATTTT. It is translated as CASSLGRLAGGPLVTQYF.

The chain joins TRBV5-4 to TRBJ1-1, with a possible D match to TRBD1 (6 bases). V lost 2 bases to trimming and J lost 0 bases, with 14 bases between them. This CDR3 has 16 residues. Germline CDR1 SGHNT, CDR2 YYREEE (reference sequence). The CDR3 reads CASSFLTQGMNTEAFF. The CDR3 nucleotides are TGTGCCAGCAGCTTCTTGACACAGGGTATGAACACTGAAGCTTTCTTT.

V usage is TRBV5-1 and J usage is TRBJ1-1; TRBD1 is a possible D gene (5 bases). Germline V gives CDR1 SGHRS, CDR2 YFSETQ. V dropped 5 bases and J dropped 10 bases, with 27 bases sitting between them. The CDR3 consists of 16 residues. Here the CDR3 reads CASSKRDALTGARAFF. The CDR3 region has the DNA TGCGCCAGCAGTAAGAGGGACGCCCTTACTGGGGCTCGAGCTTTCTTT.

The chain has TRBV9 and TRBJ2-3; no clear D. Germline V CDR1 and CDR2: SGDLS, YYNGEE. The V end lost 0 bases, the J end lost 3 bases, and 11 bases lay between the germline ends. The CDR3 spans 15 residues. As DNA, the CDR3 is TGTGCCAGCAGCGTAGGAGGAGCAGCAACAGATACGCAGTATTTT. This translates into CASSVGGAATDTQYF.

The chain carries TRBV4-3 and TRBJ2-7, with 7 nucleotides matching TRBD1. This CDR3 spans 15 amino acids. V trimming: 3 bases; J trimming: 2 bases; junction bases outside the gene matches: 7. Per the germline V gene, CDR1 is LGHNA and CDR2 is YSLEER. CDR3 in amino acids: CASSHGRQGTYEQYF. Written as DNA, the CDR3 is TGCGCCAGCAGCCATGGTCGACAGGGCACCTACGAGCAGTACTTC.

The gene calls are TRBV7-2 and TRBJ1-3, with D possibly matching TRBD1 (5 bases). Germline values: CDR1 SGHTA, CDR2 FQGNSA. The CDR3 runs to 16 residues. With 5 bases removed from V and 3 bases from J, the gap between germline ends came to 17 bases. The CDR3 bases are TGTGCCAGCAGCCTCCCGGGGGATTTGGTTGGAAACACCATATATTTT. Residues: CASSLPGDLVGNTIYF. Using reference TRBV7-2 and TRBJ1-3 for the parts outside the CDR3, the full variable domain is GAGVSQSPSNKVTEKGKDVELRCDPISGHTALYWYRQSLGQGLEFLIYFQGNSAPDKSGLPSDRFSAERTGGSVSTLTIQRTQQEDSAVYLCASSLPGDLVGNTIYFGEGSWLTVV.

The J gene is TRBJ2-7, the V gene TRBV6-5; D is ambiguous. V lost 5 bases and J lost 7, with 18 bases in between. Germline V gene lookup returns CDR1 MNHEY and CDR2 SVGAGI. The CDR3 extends over 14 amino acids. CDR3 in amino acids: CASSPFLGQREQYF. In DNA, the CDR3 is TGTGCCAGCAGTCCATTTCTGGGCCAACGGGAGCAGTACTTC.

This chain uses TRBV30 with TRBJ1-1, with D unclear. Germline CDR1 is GTSNPN and CDR2 is SVGIG (reference sequence). Trimming removed 1 base from V and 1 base from J, with 4 bases in between. The CDR3 runs 12 residues. CDR3 bases: TGTGCCTGGAGTGGGGCGAACACTGAAGCTTTCTTT. Amino acid sequence: CAWSGANTEAFF.

The V gene is TRBV6-5, the J gene TRBJ2-1; TRBD2 matches 10 bases. CDR1 MNHEY and CDR2 SVGAGI come from the germline V gene. V shed 8 bases, J shed 6 bases, and the junction held 4 bases outside the gene matches. This CDR3 region has 13 residues. CDR3 sequence: CASSLAGANEQFF. The CDR3 DNA follows: TGTGCCAGCTCCCTAGCGGGAGCCAATGAGCAGTTCTTC.

The J gene is TRBJ1-5, the V gene TRBV27, with unresolved D. Per germline, CDR1 MNHEY and CDR2 SMNVEV (reference sequence). Trimming stripped 2 bases from V and 7 bases from J, with 12 bases between. This CDR3 spans 14 amino acids. This CDR3 is CASSLQGLGQPQHF. The CDR3 nucleotides read TGTGCCAGCAGTTTACAAGGGTTAGGGCAGCCCCAGCATTTT.

This clone has just one count. This chain uses TRBV20-1 with TRBJ2-7; D gene unclear. The germline gives CDR1 DFQATT, CDR2 SNEGSKA (reference sequence). Trimming took 0 bases from V and 7 from J, leaving 7 bases between them. The CDR3 totals 11 residues. CDR3 coding DNA: TGCAGTGCTAGAGAGTACGGGGAGCAGTACTTC. Its translation is CSAREYGEQYF.

The V and J genes are TRBV6-6 and TRBJ2-3; no clear D gene. The CDR3 has 11 residues. Germline lookup yields CDR1 MNHNY and CDR2 SVGAGI (reference sequence). The V gene lost 4 bases and the J gene lost 5 bases, with 4 bases spanning the gap. For the CDR3, the DNA is TGTGCCAGCAGTTTGCAAGATACGCAGTATTTT. Translated, it gives CASSLQDTQYF.

The CDR3 DNA is TGTGCCAGCAGACTCGGGACATCTCCTGTCGGCGGGGAGCTGTTTTTT. It codes for CASRLGTSPVGGELFF. The rearrangement joins TRBV7-2 to TRBJ2-2; D perhaps matches TRBD1 (6 bases). This CDR3 spans 16 amino acids. Trimming removed 6 bases at V and 7 bases at J, with 21 bases between. The germline V gene has CDR1 SGHTA and CDR2 FQGNSA. The full variable domain, completed using reference TRBV7-2 and TRBJ2-2, is GAGVSQSPSNKVTEKGKDVELRCDPISGHTALYWYRQSLGQGLEFLIYFQGNSAPDKSGLPSDRFSAERTGGSVSTLTIQRTQQEDSAVYLCASRLGTSPVGGELFFGEGSRLTVL.

The chain combines TRBV4-3 with TRBJ2-3; 11 bases are a match to TRBD1. Germline assignment: CDR1 LGHNA and CDR2 YSLEER. This CDR3 spans 15 amino acids. V shed 1 base, J shed 4 bases, and the junction held 1 base outside the gene matches. The CDR3: CASSQGTGGADTQYF. The CDR3 nucleotides are TGCGCCAGCAGCCAAGGGACAGGGGGCGCAGATACGCAGTATTTT.

The gene calls are TRBV15 and TRBJ1-2; no clear D gene. CDR3 length equals 15 residues. The germline V gene encodes CDR1 LNHNV and CDR2 YYDKDF (reference sequence). Trimming took 0 bases from V and 6 from J, leaving 14 bases between them. The CDR3 region is CATSRDLGVVDGYTF. The CDR3 coding sequence is TGTGCCACCAGCAGAGATTTGGGAGTCGTGGATGGCTACACCTTC.

The chain joins TRBV6-1 to TRBJ1-5, with D perhaps matching TRBD1 (5 bases). The V end was cut by 3 bases, the J end by 4 bases, with 13 bases between. This CDR3 has 15 amino acids. Germline CDR1 MNHNS, CDR2 SASEGT. The chain's CDR3 is CASSEEGHRNQPQHF. The CDR3 nucleotides are TGTGCCAGCAGTGAGGAGGGGCACAGGAATCAGCCCCAGCATTTT.

The chain has TRBV6-6 and TRBJ2-1; 7 bases align to TRBD1. Germline loops: CDR1 MNHNY, CDR2 SVGAGI (reference sequence). The CDR3 is made up of 16 amino acids. With V trimmed by 5 bases and J by 3 bases, 10 bases remained unmatched. The DNA for the CDR3 is TGTGCCAGCAGTGGGACCAGGGGGATGGACTACAATGAGCAGTTCTTC. This gives the protein CASSGTRGMDYNEQFF.

The V and J genes are TRBV6-5 and TRBJ2-1; perhaps TRBD2 as D (6 bases). V shed 0 bases and J shed 6 bases, with 15 bases lying between them. The germline V gene has CDR1 MNHEY and CDR2 SVGAGI. The CDR3 has 16 amino acids. Here the CDR3 reads CASSYSAGILGNEQFF. The CDR3, as DNA: TGTGCCAGCAGTTACTCGGCGGGGATTTTGGGCAATGAGCAGTTCTTC.

The chain employs TRBV2 and TRBJ1-5, with D maybe TRBD1 (5 bases). Trimming took 6 bases from V and 2 from J, leaving 11 bases between them. Germline values: CDR1 SNHLY, CDR2 FYNNEI. This CDR3 has 14 amino acids. The CDR3 coding sequence is TGTGCCAGCAGCGCGGGGGTAGGCAATCAGCCCCAGCATTTT. It yields the protein CASSAGVGNQPQHF.

The rearrangement uses TRBV29-1 and TRBJ2-1; no definite D call. V was cut by 7 bases and J by 4 bases, with 11 bases left in between. Germline CDR1 SQVTM, CDR2 ANQGSEA. The CDR3 extends over 12 amino acids. This CDR3 is CSAGEGYNEQFF. DNA for the CDR3: TGCAGCGCCGGAGAAGGTTACAATGAGCAGTTCTTC.

This clone turned up a few times. The chain combines TRBV20-1 with TRBJ1-2, with TRBD1 matching over 8 bases. The CDR3 has 11 residues. The germline CDR1 and CDR2 sequences are DFQATT and SNEGSKA (reference sequence). The ends lost 5 bases at V and 12 bases at J; junction bases unmatched: 8. The CDR3 here is CSAQRGQVNTF. CDR3 in DNA: TGCAGTGCTCAAAGGGGACAGGTGAACACCTTC.

CDR3 bases: TGTGCCAGCAGGACAGCCACTTGGGGCAATCAGCCCCAGCATTTT. Translation gives CASRTATWGNQPQHF. The chain combines TRBV28 with TRBJ1-5; possibly TRBD1 for D (5 bases). CDR1 and CDR2 from the germline V gene are MDHEN and SYDVKM. The CDR3 loop spans 15 amino acids. Trimming removed 6 bases from V and 2 bases from J, with 14 bases in between.

This chain joins TRBV9 and TRBJ1-1, with a weak D call TRBD1 (5 bases). This CDR3 is built from 17 residues. The germline V gene has CDR1 SGDLS and CDR2 YYNGEE. The V end lost 0 bases, the J end lost 0 bases, and 15 bases lay between the germline ends. CDR3 residues: CASSVEGRKWMNTEAFF. CDR3 sequence (DNA): TGTGCCAGCAGCGTAGAGGGGAGAAAGTGGATGAACACTGAAGCTTTCTTT.

The chain employs TRBV6-5 and TRBJ2-1, with 9 bases fitting TRBD2. CDR1 is MNHEY and CDR2 is SVGAGI in the germline V gene. Trimming took 4 bases from V and 7 from J; bases not matched to a gene: 11. This CDR3 has 16 amino acids. CDR3 nucleotides: TGTGCCAGCAGTTCGGTGCGGGGGGGCCCGAAAAATGAGCAGTTCTTC. Its translation: CASSSVRGGPKNEQFF.

The rearrangement uses TRBV2 and TRBJ2-7; D is possibly TRBD1 (6 bases). The CDR3 is made up of 14 amino acids. Trimming took 4 bases from V and 2 from J, leaving 12 bases between them. Germline CDR1 is SNHLY and CDR2 is FYNNEI. The CDR3 DNA is TGTGCCAGCAGTGTAATCAGGGACACCTACGAGCAGTACTTC. This translates into CASSVIRDTYEQYF. Combining the CDR3 with reference TRBV2 and TRBJ2-7 gives the whole variable domain EPEVTQTPSHQVTQMGQEVILRCVPISNHLYFYWYRQILGQKVEFLVSFYNNEISEKSEIFDDQFSVERPDGSNFTLKIRSTKLEDSAMYFCASSVIRDTYEQYFGPGTRLTVT.

This rearrangement joins TRBV28 to TRBJ1-1; 7 positions match TRBD1. V was clipped by 7 bases and J by 3 bases; unmatched bases: 5. This CDR3 is 13 amino acids long. Germline V gene data show CDR1 as MDHEN and CDR2 as SYDVKM. CDR3 sequence: CASMGQFHTEAFF. DNA for the CDR3: TGTGCCAGCATGGGACAGTTCCACACTGAAGCTTTCTTT.

The sample holds a few counts of this clone. The rearrangement links TRBV7-6 to TRBJ2-7; D gene uncertain. In germline, CDR1 is SGHVS, CDR2 FNYEAQ. V was pared by 7 bases and J by 3 bases, with 16 bases between. The CDR3 covers 14 residues. CDR3 loop: CASTIEAGSYEQYF. DNA of the CDR3: TGTGCCAGCACCATCGAGGCAGGTAGCTACGAGCAGTACTTC.

The rearrangement joins TRBV7-9 to TRBJ2-7; D gene ambiguous. Trimming removed 2 bases from V and 5 bases from J, with 13 bases in between. CDR3 length: 14 residues. Germline values: CDR1 SEHNR, CDR2 FQNEAQ (reference sequence). In DNA form, the CDR3 reads TGTGCCAGCAGCTTATCCGGCCCCCAAAACGAGCAGTACTTC. Residues: CASSLSGPQNEQYF. Full variable domain (outside the CDR3, taken from reference TRBV7-9 and TRBJ2-7): DTGVSQNPRHKITKRGQNVTFRCDPISEHNRLYWYRQTLGQGPEFLTYFQNEAQLEKSRLLSDRFSAERPKGSFSTLEIQRTEQGDSAMYLCASSLSGPQNEQYFGPGTRLTVT.

The chain carries TRBV30 and TRBJ1-6; D is ambiguous. The length of the CDR3 is 15 residues. The germline V and J ends were trimmed by 3 bases and 6 bases, with 15 bases remaining between them. CDR1 and CDR2 (germline): GTSNPN, SVGIG (reference sequence). CDR3 DNA: TGTGCCTGGAGACTTGGAGGCGCTGGTAATTCACCCCTCCACTTT. It specifies CAWRLGGAGNSPLHF.

J is TRBJ1-5 and V is TRBV19; D remains unclear. Trimming stripped 1 base from V and 5 bases from J, with 12 bases between. CDR3 length equals 15 residues. Germline V gives CDR1 LNHDA, CDR2 SQIVND (reference sequence). The CDR3 nucleotides read TGTGCCAGTAGTATAGTGGGAGTCGGGGATCAGCCCCAGCATTTT. This gives the protein CASSIVGVGDQPQHF.